This T cell receptor beta chain stems from a study of T-cell reconstitution after alpha-beta-depleted transplantation in children. The library targeted TCRbeta and was prepared with unique molecular identifiers. TCRdb ran MiXCR on the PCR reads and lists one entry per CDR3 protein. The sample has about 600,000 distinct CDR3 sequences; roughly 23% are singletons. Details on this clonotype: Its antigen is undetermined.

V lost 5 bases, J lost 0 bases, and 4 bases stayed unmatched. The CDR3 runs 15 residues. CDR1 and CDR2 (germline): MNHEY, SMNVEV (reference sequence). Study-level results: Reports say that about two months after transplant, the alpha-beta T cells came out of several hundred graft clones that had expanded. Certain patients had high TCRbeta diversity at day 60, and it came from recipient T cells and thymic progenitors that survived. Newly produced T cells mostly accounted for T-cell counts and diversity one year post-transplant.

This chain connects TRBV27 to TRBJ2-1, with 7 bases fitting TRBD1. Sequenced material: PBMCs, mostly from graft donor cells, taken 360 days after TCRalphabeta/CD19-depleted stem cell transplant. This clonotype originated in a boy under three years old who had a stem cell transplant for acute myeloid leukemia, so the T cells may come from the graft donor. The CDR3 reads CASSRQGFSYNEQFF. The DNA for the CDR3 is TGTGCCAGCAGTCGACAGGGATTCTCCTACAATGAGCAGTTCTTC.